Relative to its sample, the clone carrying this TCR beta chain is medium-sized (0.01 to 0.1%). Ex vivo total memory CD4+ samples were deeply sequenced, detecting one cell in 200,000. Assay used: immunoSEQ multiplex PCR; TCRdb lists only in-frame clones, some missing. The table includes some 30,000 clones, just under 85% detected once. The source of the sample is a study of human CD4 T cells and Enterobacteriaceae. Sorting took every CD4+ cell except CD45RA+CCR7+CD95- naive cells, reaching over 95% purity. Total CD4+ T cells and monocytes came from CD4/CD14 microbead positive selection. The CDR3 is made up of 13 amino acids. Germline CDR1 MNHEY, CDR2 SMNVEV (reference sequence). V lost 3 bases to trimming and J lost 5 bases, with 8 bases between them.

This chain connects TRBV27 to TRBJ1-5, with D uncertain. The TCR was taken from a human donor in good health. Sample: memory CD4+ T cells from blood. Here the CDR3 reads CASSLKEYQPQHF. In nucleotides, the CDR3 is TGTGCCAGCAGTTTGAAGGAGTATCAGCCCCAGCATTTT.